This T cell receptor beta chain was retrieved from a study of blood T cell repertoires in COVID-19. Germline V gene lookup returns CDR1 MNHEY and CDR2 SVGAGI. V was shortened by 10 bases and J by 3 bases, with 14 bases between the two germline ends. The CDR3 has 13 residues. The method was immunoSEQ multiplex PCR; TCRdb's version includes in-frame clones alone and lacks a portion of them. This table has some 60,000 clones, roughly 83% appearing once. The sequenced sample consisted of peripheral blood. The J gene is TRBJ2-3, the V gene TRBV6-5; a weak D match, TRBD2 (6 bases). The origin of this receptor is a man in his fifties or sixties with COVID-19, enrolled during active disease. The CDR3 spells CATHYGTTDTQYF. The CDR3 bases are TGTGCCACCCACTACGGGACTACAGATACGCAGTATTTT.